The T cell receptor (beta chain) under discussion was sequenced for a study of blood T cell repertoires in COVID-19. Study-level background: Samples came from the United States, Italy and Spain, spanning acute and convalescent COVID-19. T cells, B-cell-depleted T cells, or PBMCs provided the cDNA or gDNA that served as material.

Sequencing was performed with immunoSEQ multiplex PCR; in TCRdb, only in-frame clones are kept and a portion is missing. In the table there are some 190,000 clones, about four fifths of which are singletons. Trimming removed 2 bases from V and 0 bases from J, with 16 bases in between. The CDR3 sequence is 17 residues long. CDR1 is LGHNT and CDR2 is FRNRAP in the germline V gene. Sequencing input: peripheral blood. This sequence originates from a man aged 55 to 70 with acute or convalescent COVID-19. V and J are TRBV12-5 and TRBJ1-1; D is unresolved. CDR3 nucleotides: TGTGCTAGTGGTTTGCCCCCTATATACAGTCTGAACACTGAAGCTTTCTTT. It is translated as CASGLPPIYSLNTEAFF.